This TCR beta chain was profiled in a study of T cells of healthy individuals. This CDR3 spans 13 amino acids. Trimming removed 2 bases at V and 4 bases at J, with 9 bases between. The germline CDR1 and CDR2 sequences are KGHSH and LQKENI. TCRdb recomputed calls from the 5' RACE reads with MiXCR, one row per CDR3 protein. The data show about 96,000 distinct CDR3 sequences, about 16% seen once. The TCR originated in a human donor in good health. This rearrangement joins TRBV18 to TRBJ2-7; no firm D call. Here the CDR3 DNA reads TGTGCCAGCTCACCAGTCGCTAAATACGAGCAGTACTTC. It yields the protein CASSPVAKYEQYF.